This entry is about one T cell receptor (beta chain). This entry belongs to a study of OX40 agonist ivuxolimab in advanced cancers. Germline V gives CDR1 ENHRY, CDR2 SYGVKD. This CDR3 comprises 13 residues. V was clipped by 11 bases and J by 2 bases, with 14 bases between them. Repertoires were generated with immunoSEQ multiplex PCR, while TCRdb's copy carries only in-frame clones and drops some. The repertoire holds 77,000 or so clones, with 80% to 95% as singletons. The sample was CD4+ or CD8+ T cells sorted from blood, taken in a trial of the OX40 agonist ivuxolimab. The gene calls are TRBV10-3 and TRBJ2-3, with TRBD1 as a possible D gene (5 bases). This clonotype originated in an adult with an advanced solid tumor such as melanoma, head and neck, liver or kidney cancer. CDR3 protein: CAAQVSITDTQYF. The CDR3 DNA follows: TGTGCCGCACAGGTTTCCATCACAGATACGCAGTATTTT.